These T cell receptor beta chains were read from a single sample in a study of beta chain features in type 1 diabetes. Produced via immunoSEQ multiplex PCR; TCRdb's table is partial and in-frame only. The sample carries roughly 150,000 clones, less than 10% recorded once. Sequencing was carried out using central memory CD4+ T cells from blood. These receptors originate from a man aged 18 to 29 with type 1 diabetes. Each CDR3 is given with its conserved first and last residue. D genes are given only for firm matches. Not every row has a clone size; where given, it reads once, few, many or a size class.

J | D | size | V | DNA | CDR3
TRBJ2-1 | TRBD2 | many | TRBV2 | TGTGCCAGCAGTGAAGTTGGGACTAGCGGGAGGGTCTCGTACAGTGAGCAGTTCTTC | CASSEVGTSGRVSYSEQFF
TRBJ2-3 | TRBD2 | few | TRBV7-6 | TGTGCCAGCAGCTTAGAGAACGCGGGGGGAACAGATACGCAGTATTTT | CASSLENAGGTDTQYF
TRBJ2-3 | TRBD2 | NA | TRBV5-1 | TGCGCCAGCAGCTTATCACTAGCGGGAACAGATACGCAGTATTTT | CASSLSLAGTDTQYF
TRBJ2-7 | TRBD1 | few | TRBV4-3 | TGCGCCAGCAGCCATTGGGACAGGGCCTACGAGCAGTACTTC | CASSHWDRAYEQYF
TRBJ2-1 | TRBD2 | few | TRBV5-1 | TGCGCCAGCAGCTTGAGCCTAGCGGGAGGTCCCACCTACAATGAGCAGTTCTTC | CASSLSLAGGPTYNEQFF
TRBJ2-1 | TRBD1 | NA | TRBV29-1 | TGCAGCGTTGACGGACGAAGGACAGGGAAATTCAATGAGCAGTTCTTC | CSVDGRRTGKFNEQFF
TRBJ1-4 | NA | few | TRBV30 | TGTGCCTGGAGCACAGGGTTGTCTAATGAAAAACTGTTTTTT | CAWSTGLSNEKLFF
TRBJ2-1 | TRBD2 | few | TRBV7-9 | TGTGCCAGCAGCTTGGGCGGCGGGGGGTCGTACAATGAGCAGTTCTTC | CASSLGGGGSYNEQFF
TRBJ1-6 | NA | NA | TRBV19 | TGTGCCAGTAGTATGGTCGATACACGCTATTCACCCCTCCACTTT | CASSMVDTRYSPLHF
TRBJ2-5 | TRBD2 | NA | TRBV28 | TGTGCCAGCACTGGACTAGCCCGAGAGACCCAGTACTTC | CASTGLARETQYF
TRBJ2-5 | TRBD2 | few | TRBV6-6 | TGTGCCAGCAGCTACGTGAGCGGGGGCGTGGAGACCCAGTACTTC | CASSYVSGGVETQYF
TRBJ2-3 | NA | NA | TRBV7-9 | TGTGCCAGCAGCTTGGACTCAAGGACCACAGATACGCAGTATTTT | CASSLDSRTTDTQYF
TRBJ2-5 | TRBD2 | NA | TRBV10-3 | TGTGCCATCAGTGAGTCGCGACTAGCGGGAGAAGAGACCCAGTACTTC | CAISESRLAGEETQYF
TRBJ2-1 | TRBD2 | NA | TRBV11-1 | TGTGCCAGCAGCCCCGGGAGGGACTTCGTAGGGTTCTTC | CASSPGRDFVGFF
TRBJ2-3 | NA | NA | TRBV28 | TGTGCCAGCAGTTTTTTGGCGACTTTCTCAGCAGATACGCAGTATTTT | CASSFLATFSADTQYF
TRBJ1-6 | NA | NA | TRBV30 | TGTGCCTGGATGTTAGGGGATCGTAATAATTCACCCCTCCACTTT | CAWMLGDRNNSPLHF
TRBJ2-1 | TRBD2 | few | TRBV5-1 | TGCGCCAGCAGCCGGGGACTAGCGGGGATCGATGAGCAGTTCTTC | CASSRGLAGIDEQFF
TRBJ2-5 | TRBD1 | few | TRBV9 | TGTGCCAGCAGCGGTCTAGGACAGGGGGGGACCCAGTACTTC | CASSGLGQGGTQYF
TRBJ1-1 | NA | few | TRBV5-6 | TGTGCCAGCAGCCTCGGCTTCCAGGGGAACACTGAAGCTTTCTTT | CASSLGFQGNTEAFF
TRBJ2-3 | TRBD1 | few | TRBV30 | TGTGCCTGGAGTTCCAGAGTCGTCCCGGCGGGACAGGGGGCCTTTAGGGATACGCAGTATTTT | CAWSSRVVPAGQGAFRDTQYF
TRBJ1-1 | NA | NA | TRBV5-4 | TGTGCCAGCAGCCAAGGCCCGGACATTGAAGCTTTCTTT | CASSQGPDIEAFF
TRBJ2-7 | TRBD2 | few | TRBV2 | TGTGCCAGCAGGAAAGGGACTAGCGGCTCCTACGAGCAGTACTTC | CASRKGTSGSYEQYF
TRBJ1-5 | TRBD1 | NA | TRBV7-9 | TGTGCCAGCAGCCTGGGACAGGGAGGTCAGCCCCAGCATTTT | CASSLGQGGQPQHF
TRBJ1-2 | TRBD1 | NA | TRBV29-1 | TGCAGCGTTCAGGCGACAGGGGGTGTTTATGGCTACACCTTC | CSVQATGGVYGYTF
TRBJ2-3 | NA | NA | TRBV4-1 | TGCGCCAGCAGCCAAGGGGTGGAGGATACGCAGTATTTT | CASSQGVEDTQYF
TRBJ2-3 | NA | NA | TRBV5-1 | TGCGCCAGCAGCTCGAGGGCAGATACGCAGTATTTT | CASSSRADTQYF
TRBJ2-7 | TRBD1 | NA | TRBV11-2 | TGTGCCAGCAGCACTCGGACAGGGAAGAGTTCCTACGAGCAGTACTTC | CASSTRTGKSSYEQYF
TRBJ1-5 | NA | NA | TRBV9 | TGTGCCAGCAGCGTAGCTGGAGGGTTTTCTCAGCCCCAGCATTTT | CASSVAGGFSQPQHF
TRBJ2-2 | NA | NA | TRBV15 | TGTGCCACCAGCAGAGATCTCGACAGGTCGAACACCGGGGAGCTGTTTTTT | CATSRDLDRSNTGELFF
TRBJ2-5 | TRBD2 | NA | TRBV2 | TGTGCCATCGGAGGCGGGGGGGCCCAAGAGACCCAGTACTTC | CAIGGGGAQETQYF
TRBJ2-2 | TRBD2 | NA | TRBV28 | TGTGCCAGCCTAAGCGGGGGGGAGAACACCGGGGAGCTGTTTTTT | CASLSGGENTGELFF
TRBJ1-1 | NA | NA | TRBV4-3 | TGCGCCAGCAGCCAAGATACGAACACAGAAGCTTTCTTT | CASSQDTNTEAFF
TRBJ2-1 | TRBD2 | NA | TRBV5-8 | TGTGCCAGCAGCTTGAACCTCTTAGCGGGGGGGATGTACAATGAGCAGTTCTTC | CASSLNLLAGGMYNEQFF
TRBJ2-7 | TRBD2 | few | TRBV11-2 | TGTGCCAGCAGCTTAGCCGGACTAGCGGGAGGGTACGAGCAGTACTTC | CASSLAGLAGGYEQYF
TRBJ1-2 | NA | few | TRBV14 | TGTGCCAGCAGCCGAGACAGTGCCTTGCAGTATGGCTACACCTTC | CASSRDSALQYGYTF
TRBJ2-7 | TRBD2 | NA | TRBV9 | TGTGCCAGCAGCGTAGCCAGCGGGAAATCCGAGCAGTACTTC | CASSVASGKSEQYF
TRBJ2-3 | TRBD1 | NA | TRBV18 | TGTGCCAGCTCCCCTACGACAGGGGCTAGCACAGATACGCAGTATTTT | CASSPTTGASTDTQYF
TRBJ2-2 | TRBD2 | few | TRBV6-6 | TGTGCCAGCACCCCCAGCGGGAGGACCGGGGAGCTGTTTTTT | CASTPSGRTGELFF
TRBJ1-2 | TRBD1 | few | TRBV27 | TGTGCCAGCCGACAGGGGTTCTATGGCTACACCTTC | CASRQGFYGYTF